This T cell receptor (beta chain) emerged from a study of Graves' ophthalmopathy and Graves' hyperthyroidism. The authors amplified TCR beta CDR3 regions from RNA transcripts. HTBI-primed RT-PCR formed the first round, and a multiplex PCR formed the second. Using its own MiXCR run on the multiplex PCR reads, TCRdb lists one record per CDR3 protein. Of fewer than 400,000 distinct CDR3 sequences in the sample, about 16% were seen once. V gave up 5 bases and J gave up 7 bases; unmatched junction bases: 15. The CDR3 extends over 17 amino acids. CDR1 is MNHEY, CDR2 SVGEGT, per germline. At least ten counts were recorded for this clonotype. Moderate-to-severe activity, with CAS ≥3, NOSPECS ≥4 and duration under 3 months, characterized the donors with ophthalmopathy. Sampling more than 9 ml of fresh peripheral blood provided the PBMCs.

This receptor was identified in a woman aged 18-29 years with Graves' ophthalmopathy. This chain connects TRBV6-2 or TRBV6-3 to TRBJ2-2; TRBD1 agrees at 8 bases. Sequencing input: peripheral blood. The CDR3 reads CASSLKLTGATGGELFF. DNA for the CDR3: TGTGCCAGCAGTCTTAAGTTGACAGGGGCGACTGGCGGGGAGCTGTTTTTT.